This TCR beta chain was retrieved from a study of cytomegalovirus exposure and HLA in healthy donors. With 60 Vbeta and 13 Jbeta primers, the PCR was carried out. The data were produced by immunoSEQ multiplex PCR, yet TCRdb's version contains in-frame clones alone and is incomplete. The data show around 250,000 clones, about nine tenths seen once. V was clipped by 3 bases and J by 1 base, with 17 bases between them. The CDR3 covers 16 residues. Germline V gene lookup returns CDR1 SGHNT and CDR2 YYREEE (reference sequence). This chain links TRBV5-4 with TRBJ2-7; D is possibly TRBD2 (5 bases). The specimen was PBMCs. The clonotype was recovered from a girl aged 2 to 10 in good health and CMV-seronegative. The CDR3 loop reads CASSYGGTTFSYEQYF. DNA for the CDR3: TGTGCCAGCAGCTACGGAGGAACGACATTTTCCTACGAGCAGTACTTC. Full variable domain (remainder filled in from reference TRBV5-4 and TRBJ2-7): ETGVTQSPTHLIKTRGQQVTLRCSSQSGHNTVSWYQQALGQGPQFIFQYYREEENGRGNFPPRFSGLQFPNYSSELNVNALELDDSALYLCASSYGGTTFSYEQYFGPGTRLTVT.